This T cell receptor (beta chain) was recorded in a study of blood T cell repertoires in COVID-19 (dated by TCRdb to 2018 to 2020). About the study as a whole: Samples covering the acute and convalescent phases of COVID-19 were provided by collaborators in the United States, Italy and Spain. The samples were drawn from the first 160 participants of the ongoing ImmuneRACE study and from some 1,300 subjects provided by 6 global collaborators. Where HLA class I and class II types were available, the types were taken from metadata supplied by the sample provider, not from assay-based typing. Sample metadata almost always included a de-identified subject ID, COVID-19 status, age in years and sex. The dataset comprised deeply sampled blood TCRbeta repertoires from subjects exposed to, actively infected with, or recovered from COVID-19. The material from the prospective study consisted of cDNA or gDNA derived from T cells, B-cell-depleted T cells, or PBMCs. The repertoires were released in a freely available public database intended as a resource for research on the immune response to SARS-CoV-2.

Summary of the overall study and its limitations: How much clinical and demographic metadata was included differed by source and by participant, and the metadata was provided uncurated.

TCRbeta CDR3 regions were amplified from genomic DNA by means of the immunoSEQ Assay, a bias-controlled multiplex PCR. The authors' analysis ran thus. Within the assay, amplification of reference gene primers was used to estimate how many nucleated cells each sample contained. To quantify the absolute abundance of each unique TCRbeta CDR3 rearrangement, sequence reads were collapsed and filtered. For each sample, productive Simpson clonality was calculated as the square root of Simpson's diversity index across productive rearrangements. TCRdb took this table from immuneACCESS and kept in-frame rearrangements with V and J called. Such tables lack part of the clones; where checked against another copy, unresolved V genes explain under half of the gap, and the rest is unexplained. V and J calls and clone size are given by that table; D and trimming were obtained from the DNA. The sample table lists approximately 200,000 clones, about 80% of them with a count of one. The top ten hold less than 2.5% of the sample.

CDR1 SNHLY and CDR2 FYNNEI are derived from the germline V gene. From V the trimming removes 6 bases and from J it removes 7 bases, while the gene matches leave 9 bases of the junction unaccounted for. Inclusive of the bounding cysteine and phenylalanine, the CDR3 is 14 residues long. CDR3 DNA only is kept here, 42 bases in frame from base 1. Whole blood was collected in K2EDTA tubes by collaborating institutions according to the institutions' own protocols. For TCRbeta analysis, collaborator samples were shipped as frozen whole blood, as isolated PBMCs, or as DNA extracted from either sample type. A remark on this clone: No antigen is known for it. Per-nucleotide qualities are absent, and no much larger clonotype sits a single base away.

This TCR derives from a woman in her sixties or seventies with acute or convalescent COVID-19. The specimen sequenced was peripheral blood. This receptor chain uses TRBV2 and TRBJ2-3; TRBD1 aligns with 8 central bases. The DNA sequence reads TGTGCCAGCAGAGACAGGGGCAGCGTAAATACGCAGTATTTT. This translates into CASRDRGSVNTQYF.